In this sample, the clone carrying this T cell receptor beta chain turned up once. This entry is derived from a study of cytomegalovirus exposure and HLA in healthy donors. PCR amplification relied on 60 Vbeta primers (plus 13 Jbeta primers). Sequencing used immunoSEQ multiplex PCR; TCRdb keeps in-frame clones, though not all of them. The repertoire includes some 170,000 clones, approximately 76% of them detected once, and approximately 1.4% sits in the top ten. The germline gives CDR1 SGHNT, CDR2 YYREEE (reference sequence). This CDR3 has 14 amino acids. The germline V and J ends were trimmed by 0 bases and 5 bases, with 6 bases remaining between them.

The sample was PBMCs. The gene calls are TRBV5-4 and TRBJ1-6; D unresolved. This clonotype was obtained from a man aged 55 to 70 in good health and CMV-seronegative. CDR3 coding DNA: TGTGCCAGCAGCTTGGGGCAGAATAATTCACCCCTCCACTTT. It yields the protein CASSLGQNNSPLHF. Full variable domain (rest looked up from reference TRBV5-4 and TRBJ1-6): ETGVTQSPTHLIKTRGQQVTLRCSSQSGHNTVSWYQQALGQGPQFIFQYYREEENGRGNFPPRFSGLQFPNYSSELNVNALELDDSALYLCASSLGQNNSPLHFGNGTRLTVT.